What follows are 2 T cell receptor beta chains derived from one specimen sequenced in a study of cytomegalovirus exposure and HLA in healthy donors. PCR amplification relied on 60 Vbeta primers (plus 13 Jbeta primers). The data were produced by immunoSEQ multiplex PCR, yet TCRdb's version contains in-frame clones alone and is incomplete. The sample shows approximately 200,000 clones, 79% of them seen only once. What was sequenced was PBMCs. The receptors were sampled from a young woman in good health and CMV-seropositive.

The rearrangement uses TRBV18 and TRBJ1-4, with D unresolved. Germline CDR1 and CDR2: KGHSH and LQKENI. The CDR3 runs 15 residues. Trimming removed 8 bases from V and 0 bases from J, with 13 bases in between. This CDR3 reads CASRRGIPTNEKLFF. The CDR3 nucleotides are TGTGCCAGCCGCCGAGGAATCCCAACTAATGAAAAACTGTTTTTT.

In its sample, this clone was seen once. This chain connects TRBV5-1 to TRBJ1-1, with D perhaps matching TRBD1 (5 bases). CDR1 and CDR2 from the germline V gene are SGHRS and YFSETQ. Trimming left V 3 bases short and J 0 bases short, with 9 bases between. The CDR3 spans 14 residues. The DNA for the CDR3 is TGCGCCAGCAGCTGGGAGGGGATGAACACTGAAGCTTTCTTT. Its translation is CASSWEGMNTEAFF. Full variable domain (remainder filled in from reference TRBV5-1 and TRBJ1-1): KAGVTQTPRYLIKTRGQQVTLSCSPISGHRSVSWYQQTPGQGLQFLFEYFSETQRNKGNFPGRFSGRQFSNSRSEMNVSTLELGDSALYLCASSWEGMNTEAFFGQGTRLTVV.